Sequencing of this T cell receptor beta chain was carried out in a study of blood T cell repertoires in COVID-19. Study summary: Whether acute or convalescent, the COVID-19 samples came from the United States, Italy and Spain. T cells, B-cell-depleted T cells, or PBMCs supplied cDNA or gDNA.

As handled by the study authors: Counts of nucleated cells, estimated from reference gene primer amplification, were obtained. Clones were read by immunoSEQ multiplex PCR, and TCRdb kept only the in-frame ones, dropping some. The V and J calls and the clone size are those of that table, but D and trimming were determined from the DNA. The data show about 200,000 clones, with 86% seen just once and less than 5% held by the top ten. Researchers sorted participants into cohorts using their self-reported clinical history. Germline assignment: CDR1 SGHDT and CDR2 YYEEEE. The CDR3 is 14 amino acids. V was clipped by 0 bases and J by 7 bases, with 11 bases between them.

Sequencing input: PBMCs or T cells enriched from blood (not recorded which). The TCR comes from a woman aged 35 to 49 with acute COVID-19. This chain uses TRBV5-6 with TRBJ2-1; the D is unclear. The CDR3 is CASSLGTTTNEQFF. CDR3 in DNA: TGTGCCAGCAGCTTGGGTACTACAACAAATGAGCAGTTCTTC.